This T cell receptor (beta chain) was documented in a study of T-cell reconstitution after alpha-beta-depleted transplantation in children. Study-wide findings and caveats: At day 60, the high TCRbeta diversity found in some patients originated from recipient T cells and thymic progenitors that had survived. About two months after transplant, alpha-beta T cells reportedly came from several hundred expanded graft clones. Counts and diversity of T cells one year after transplant came mostly from newly produced T cells.

This clonotype was found many times. Its antigen remains unknown. During its preparation, the TCRbeta library received unique molecular identifiers. One entry per CDR3 protein, called by TCRdb with MiXCR from the PCR reads. This table holds 550,000 to 600,000 distinct CDR3 sequences, roughly 23% found once. The CDR3 sequence is 14 residues long. V lost 4 bases to trimming and J lost 3 bases; unmatched junction nucleotides: 4. The sequence was collected from a boy in the first two years of life who had a stem cell transplant for acute myeloid leukemia, so the T cells may come from the graft donor. Sample: PBMCs, mostly from graft donor cells, taken 360 days after TCRalphabeta/CD19-depleted stem cell transplant. J is TRBJ2-7 and V is TRBV12-3 or TRBV12-4, with 9 bases fitting TRBD2. The CDR3: CASSSSGTIYEQYF. The CDR3 DNA reads as TGTGCCAGCAGTTCTAGCGGGACCATCTACGAGCAGTACTTC.